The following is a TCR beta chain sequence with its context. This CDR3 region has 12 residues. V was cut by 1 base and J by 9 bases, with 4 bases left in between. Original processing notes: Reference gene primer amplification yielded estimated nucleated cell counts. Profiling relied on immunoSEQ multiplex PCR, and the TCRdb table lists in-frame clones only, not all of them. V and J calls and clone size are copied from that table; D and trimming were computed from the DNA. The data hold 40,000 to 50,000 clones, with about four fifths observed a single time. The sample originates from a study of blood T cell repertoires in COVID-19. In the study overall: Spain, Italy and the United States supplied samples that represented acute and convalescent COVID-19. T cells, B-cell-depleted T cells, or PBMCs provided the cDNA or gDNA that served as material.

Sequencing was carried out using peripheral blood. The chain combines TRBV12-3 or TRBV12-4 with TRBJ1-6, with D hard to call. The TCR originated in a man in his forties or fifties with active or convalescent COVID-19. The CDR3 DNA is TGTGCCAGCAGTTTAGGGCCTTCACCCCTCCACTTT. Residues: CASSLGPSPLHF.